This TCR beta chain is drawn from a study of blood T cell repertoires in COVID-19. This table comes from immunoSEQ multiplex PCR, and its TCRdb copy is limited to in-frame clones, with some not included. Of about 69,000 clones listed, approximately 86% are singletons. The V and J ends lost 5 bases and 4 bases, in that order; junction bases with no gene match: 15. The CDR3 length is 18 residues. Germline lookup yields CDR1 KGHSH and CDR2 LQKENI. Sequences were obtained from peripheral blood. This TCR was sampled from a man aged 40-50 years with COVID-19, enrolled during active disease. This sequence joins TRBV18 and TRBJ1-1; 11 nucleotides line up with TRBD1. CDR3 in DNA: TGTGCCAGCTCAGCAACCCGACAAGGACAGGGGGCGGCCACTGAAGCTTTCTTT. Its protein product is CASSATRQGQGAATEAFF.